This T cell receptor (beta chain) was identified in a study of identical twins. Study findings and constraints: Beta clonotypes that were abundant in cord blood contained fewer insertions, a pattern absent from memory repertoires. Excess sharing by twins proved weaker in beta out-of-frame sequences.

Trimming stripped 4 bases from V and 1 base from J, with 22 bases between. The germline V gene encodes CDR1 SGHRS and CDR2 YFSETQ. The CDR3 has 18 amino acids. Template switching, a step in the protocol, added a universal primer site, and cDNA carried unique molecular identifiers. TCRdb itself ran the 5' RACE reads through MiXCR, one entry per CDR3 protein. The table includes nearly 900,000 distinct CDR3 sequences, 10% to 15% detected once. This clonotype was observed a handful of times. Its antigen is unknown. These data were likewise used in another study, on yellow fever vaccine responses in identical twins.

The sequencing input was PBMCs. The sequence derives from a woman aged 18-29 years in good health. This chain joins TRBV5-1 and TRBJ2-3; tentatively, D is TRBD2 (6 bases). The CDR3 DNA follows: TGCGCCAGCAGCGTCTCTTGGACGGGAGAGGAGGGCACAGATACGCAGTATTTT. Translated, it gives CASSVSWTGEEGTDTQYF.